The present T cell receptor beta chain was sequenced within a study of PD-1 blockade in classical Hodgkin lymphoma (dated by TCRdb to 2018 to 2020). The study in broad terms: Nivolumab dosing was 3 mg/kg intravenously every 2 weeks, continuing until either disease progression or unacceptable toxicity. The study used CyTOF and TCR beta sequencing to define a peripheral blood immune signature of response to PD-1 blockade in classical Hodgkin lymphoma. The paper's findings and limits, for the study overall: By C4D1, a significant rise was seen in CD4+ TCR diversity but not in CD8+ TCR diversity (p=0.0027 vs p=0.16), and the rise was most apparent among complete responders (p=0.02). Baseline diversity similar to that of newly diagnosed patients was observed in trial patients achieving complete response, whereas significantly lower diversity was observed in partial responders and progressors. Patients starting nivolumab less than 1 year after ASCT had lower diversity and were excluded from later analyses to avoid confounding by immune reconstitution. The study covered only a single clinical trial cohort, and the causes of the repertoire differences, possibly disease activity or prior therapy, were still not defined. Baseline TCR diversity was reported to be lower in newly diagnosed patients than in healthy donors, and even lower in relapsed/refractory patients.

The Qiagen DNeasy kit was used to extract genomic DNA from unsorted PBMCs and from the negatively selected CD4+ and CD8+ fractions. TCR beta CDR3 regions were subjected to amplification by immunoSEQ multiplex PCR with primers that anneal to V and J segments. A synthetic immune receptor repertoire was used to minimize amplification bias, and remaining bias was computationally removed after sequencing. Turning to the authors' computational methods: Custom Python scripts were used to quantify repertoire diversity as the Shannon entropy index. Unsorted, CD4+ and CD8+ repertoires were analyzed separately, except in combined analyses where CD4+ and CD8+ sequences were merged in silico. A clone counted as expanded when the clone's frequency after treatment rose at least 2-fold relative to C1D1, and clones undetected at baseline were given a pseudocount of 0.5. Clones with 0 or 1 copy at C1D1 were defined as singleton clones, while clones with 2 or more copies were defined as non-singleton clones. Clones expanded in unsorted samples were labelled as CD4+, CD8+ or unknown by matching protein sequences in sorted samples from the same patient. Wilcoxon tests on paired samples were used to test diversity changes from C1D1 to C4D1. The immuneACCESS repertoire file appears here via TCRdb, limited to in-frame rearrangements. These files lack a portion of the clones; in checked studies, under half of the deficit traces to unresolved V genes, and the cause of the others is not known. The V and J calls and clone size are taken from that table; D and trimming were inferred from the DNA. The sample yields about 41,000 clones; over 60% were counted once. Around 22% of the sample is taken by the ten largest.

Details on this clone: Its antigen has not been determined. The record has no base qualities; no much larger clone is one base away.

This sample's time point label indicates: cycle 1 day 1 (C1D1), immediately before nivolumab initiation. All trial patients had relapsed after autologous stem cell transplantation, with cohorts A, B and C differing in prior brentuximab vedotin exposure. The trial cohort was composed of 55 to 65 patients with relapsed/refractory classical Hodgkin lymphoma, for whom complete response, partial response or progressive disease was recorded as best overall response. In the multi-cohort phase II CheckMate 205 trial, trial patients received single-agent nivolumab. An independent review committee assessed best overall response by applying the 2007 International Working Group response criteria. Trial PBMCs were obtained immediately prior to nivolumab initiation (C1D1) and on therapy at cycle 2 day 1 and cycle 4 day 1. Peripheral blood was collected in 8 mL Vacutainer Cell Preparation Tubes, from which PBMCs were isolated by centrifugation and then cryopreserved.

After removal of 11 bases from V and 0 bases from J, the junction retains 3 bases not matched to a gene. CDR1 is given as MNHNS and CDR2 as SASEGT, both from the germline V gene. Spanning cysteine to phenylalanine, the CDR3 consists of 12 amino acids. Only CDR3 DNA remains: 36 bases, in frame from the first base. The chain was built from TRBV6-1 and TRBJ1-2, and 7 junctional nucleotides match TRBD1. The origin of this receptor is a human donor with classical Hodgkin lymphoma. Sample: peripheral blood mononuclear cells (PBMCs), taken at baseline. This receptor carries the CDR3 CADRAPNYGYTF. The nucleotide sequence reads TGTGCCGACAGGGCCCCTAACTATGGCTACACCTTC.